Below are 6 T cell receptor beta chains sequenced from a single sample in a study of T cell responses to AZD1222 COVID-19 vaccine. Data came from immunoSEQ multiplex PCR; TCRdb stores just in-frame clones and leaves some out. The profile shows 150,000 to 190,000 clones, more than 75% of them singletons. The starting material was peripheral blood, obtained 28 days after the second AZD1222 dose. These receptors all come from an adult who received the AZD1222 COVID-19 vaccine.

This clone turned up a few times. The J gene is TRBJ1-5, the V gene TRBV14, with D tentatively TRBD1 (5 bases). The CDR3 totals 13 residues. Germline-derived CDR1 and CDR2 are SGHDN and FVKESK. V was trimmed by 4 bases and J by 10 bases, leaving 14 bases between them. In DNA, the CDR3 is TGTGCCAGCAGCCGAGACCTCAGGGAACCCCAGCATTTT. The encoded protein is CASSRDLREPQHF. Complete variable domain (other parts from reference TRBV14 and TRBJ1-5): EAGVTQFPSHSVIEKGQTVTLRCDPISGHDNLYWYRRVMGKEIKFLLHFVKESKQDESGMPNNRFLAERTGGTYSTLKVQPAELEDSGVYFCASSRDLREPQHFGDGTRLSIL.

CDR3: CATSRDGRGRTEAFF. The CDR3 DNA reads as TGTGCCACCAGCAGAGATGGTAGGGGGAGGACTGAAGCTTTCTTT. This chain links TRBV15 with TRBJ1-1; D may be TRBD1 (6 bases). The CDR3 totals 15 residues. Germline lookup yields CDR1 LNHNV and CDR2 YYDKDF (reference sequence). Trimming took 0 bases from V and 5 from J, leaving 13 bases between them.

The rearrangement uses TRBV7-9 and TRBJ2-2, with 7 positions matching TRBD2. Germline CDR1 and CDR2: SEHNR and FQNEAQ (reference sequence). The CDR3 consists of 18 residues. The trim removed 1 base at V and 2 bases at J, leaving 10 bases unmatched. For the CDR3, the DNA is TGTGCCAGCAGCTTAGTATTTGGGGACTACACTAACACCGGGGAGCTGTTTTTT. Encoded protein: CASSLVFGDYTNTGELFF.

The V call is TRBV30, the J call TRBJ2-1; either TRBD1 or TRBD2 may supply D (6 bases each). Trimming cost V 3 bases and J 9 bases, with 21 bases left between them. The CDR3 sequence is 15 residues long. Germline assignment: CDR1 GTSNPN and CDR2 SVGIG (reference sequence). CDR3 amino acids: CAWSRGLASAAEQFF. In DNA, the CDR3 is TGTGCCTGGAGCCGGGGGCTAGCCTCGGCGGCTGAGCAGTTCTTC.

The genes are TRBV19 and TRBJ2-7; TRBD2 might be the D (6 bases). Germline CDR1 reads LNHDA; CDR2 reads SQIVND (reference sequence). Trimming took 5 bases from V and 4 from J, leaving 18 bases between them. This CDR3 is 15 amino acids long. This CDR3 is CASSARGGPVYEQYF. The DNA of the CDR3 is TGTGCCAGTAGTGCGCGCGGAGGGCCCGTATACGAGCAGTACTTC.

The chain has TRBV11-1 and TRBJ2-3, with D unresolved. In germline, CDR1 is SGHAT, CDR2 FQDESV (reference sequence). V was trimmed by 0 bases and J by 7 bases, leaving 11 bases between them. The CDR3 has 14 residues. Here the CDR3 DNA reads TGTGCCAGCAGCTTAGCCCCAGTCTCGAATACGCAGTATTTT. Protein sequence: CASSLAPVSNTQYF. Filled out from reference TRBV11-1 and TRBJ2-3, the complete variable domain reads EAEVAQSPRYKITEKSQAVAFWCDPISGHATLYWYRQILGQGPELLVQFQDESVVDDSQLPKDRFSAERLKGVDSTLKIQPAELGDSAMYLCASSLAPVSNTQYFGPGTRLTVL.